Each of the 30 T cell receptor beta chains below was sequenced from the same sample in a study of post-analysis software for immune sequencing data. Study-level findings and limits: Among roughly five TRBV segments more frequent in patients than controls were TRBV5-6, TRBV5-1 and TRBV20-1.

TCR beta cDNA libraries had unique molecular identifiers. TCRdb passed the PCR reads through MiXCR, listing each CDR3 protein once. The data show about 540,000 distinct CDR3 sequences, less than 40% seen once. No cognate antigen is known for these TCRs. Material for sequencing was blood. The source is a girl aged 2-17 years with multiple sclerosis.

The chain links TRBV5-1 to TRBJ2-1; D uncertain. In germline, CDR1 is SGHRS, CDR2 YFSETQ. Trimming removed 4 bases from V and 2 bases from J, with 10 bases in between. This CDR3 comprises 14 residues. Written as DNA, the CDR3 is TGCGCCAGCAGCCCTTCGTCGGCCTACAATGAGCAGTTCTTC. It yields the protein CASSPSSAYNEQFF.

This clonotype has only one observation. The junction does not match germline at one end; this may be a read error. The chain combines TRBV5-1 with TRBJ2-5; D tentatively reads TRBD1 or TRBD2 (6 bases each). The CDR3 is 15 amino acids. Per germline, CDR1 SGHRS and CDR2 YFSETQ. CDR3 nucleotides: TGCGCCAACAGCTGGTTCGGGGGCCCCGGAGAGACCCAGTACTTC. Protein: CANSWFGGPGETQYF.

CDR3 sequence (DNA): TGCAGTGCTAGCGGGGACAAGTACTATGGCTACACCTTC. It codes for CSASGDKYYGYTF. The rearrangement links TRBV20-1 to TRBJ1-2; D perhaps matches TRBD1 (6 bases). V lost 3 bases and J lost 3, with 11 bases in between. Germline-derived CDR1 and CDR2 are DFQATT and SNEGSKA (reference sequence). This CDR3 spans 13 amino acids.

The CDR3 DNA is TGTGCCAGCAGTTTATTGACAGGCTACTCCTACGAGCAGTACTTC. Its protein product is CASSLLTGYSYEQYF. The genes are TRBV6-6 and TRBJ2-7; D possibly corresponds to TRBD1 (6 bases). With 4 bases removed from V and 0 bases from J, the gap between germline ends came to 13 bases. The CDR3 extends over 15 amino acids. The germline CDR1 and CDR2 sequences are MNHNY and SVGAGI (reference sequence).

This clonotype was detected many times. This chain links TRBV11-2 with TRBJ2-1; D perhaps matches TRBD2 (5 bases). This CDR3 has 14 amino acids. V was clipped by 3 bases and J by 5 bases, with 11 bases between them. CDR1 and CDR2 from the germline V gene are SGHAT and FQNNGV. Here the CDR3 DNA reads TGTGCCAGCAGCTTGTTCTCGGGGAACAATGAGCAGTTCTTC. Translating it yields CASSLFSGNNEQFF.

The chain employs TRBV12-3 or TRBV12-4 and TRBJ2-3, with 9 bases fitting TRBD2. J was trimmed by 2 bases and V by 6 bases; bases with no gene match: 12. The CDR3 covers 17 residues. The CDR3 nucleotides read TGTGCCAGCAGCCCGCGGGGGGGGACGGAACTCACAGATACGCAGTATTTT. Translated, it gives CASSPRGGTELTDTQYF.

V usage is TRBV12-3 or TRBV12-4 and J usage is TRBJ2-3, with 10 bases matching TRBD1. The junction had 7 bases not matched to a gene; V was cut back by 6 bases and J by 4 bases. The CDR3 loop spans 15 amino acids. The CDR3 bases are TGTGCCAGCAGAAGCGACAGGGGGCTTGCAGATACGCAGTATTTT. This gives the protein CASRSDRGLADTQYF.

The rearrangement joins TRBV11-2 to TRBJ2-2; D remains unclear. CDR3 length equals 13 residues. CDR1 and CDR2 from the germline V gene are SGHAT and FQNNGV. Deletions cut 5 bases from V and 6 bases from J, with 10 bases between. As DNA, the CDR3 is TGTGCCAGCAGCCTCCCGGCCCCCGGGGAGCTGTTTTTT. It is translated as CASSLPAPGELFF.

The V call is TRBV7-8, the J call TRBJ2-7, with D possibly matching TRBD1 (5 bases). This CDR3 region has 13 residues. Germline values: CDR1 SGHVS, CDR2 FQNEAQ. Trimming left V 5 bases short and J 3 bases short, with 11 bases between. CDR3 nucleotide sequence: TGTGCCAGCAGCCCCCGACAGTACTACGAGCAGTACTTC. Protein: CASSPRQYYEQYF.

V usage is TRBV7-2 and J usage is TRBJ2-6; 8 positions agree with TRBD2. J gave up 2 bases and V 11 bases, and 8 bases lay outside the gene matches. CDR1 SGHTA and CDR2 FQGNSA come from the germline V gene. The CDR3 loop spans 15 amino acids. The CDR3 reads CAESPGGTGANVLTF. The CDR3 DNA reads as TGTGCCGAAAGTCCGGGGGGGACTGGGGCCAACGTCCTGACTTTC.

The rearrangement joins TRBV11-2 to TRBJ2-5; D tentatively reads TRBD1 or TRBD2 (6 bases each). CDR1 and CDR2 from the germline V gene are SGHAT and FQNNGV. V was clipped by 1 base and J by 0 bases, with 12 bases between them. The CDR3 has 16 residues. The CDR3 sequence: CASSLGGAPDQETQYF. The CDR3 nucleotides read TGTGCCAGCAGCTTAGGGGGGGCGCCGGACCAAGAGACCCAGTACTTC. Variable domain in full (rest from reference TRBV11-2 and TRBJ2-5): EAGVAQSPRYKIIEKRQSVAFWCNPISGHATLYWYQQILGQGPKLLIQFQNNGVVDDSQLPKDRFSAERLKGVDSTLKIQPAKLEDSAVYLCASSLGGAPDQETQYFGPGTRLLVL.

A single count supports this clonotype. V gene TRBV7-2 combines with J gene TRBJ2-1, with D possibly being TRBD2 (6 bases). V was shortened by 7 bases and J by 9 bases, with 10 bases between the two germline ends. CDR1 SGHTA and CDR2 FQGNSA come from the germline V gene. The CDR3 is 11 amino acids. As DNA, the CDR3 is TGTGCCAGCACCAACGGGGGTGAGCAGTTCTTC. Protein product: CASTNGGEQFF. The full variable domain, rest sourced from reference TRBV7-2 and TRBJ2-1, is GAGVSQSPSNKVTEKGKDVELRCDPISGHTALYWYRQSLGQGLEFLIYFQGNSAPDKSGLPSDRFSAERTGGSVSTLTIQRTQQEDSAVYLCASTNGGEQFFGPGTRLTVL.

The J gene is TRBJ2-5, the V gene TRBV11-2; TRBD1 aligns across 8 bases. CDR3 size: 15 residues. V was clipped by 5 bases and J by 2 bases; unmatched bases: 7. Germline CDR1 SGHAT, CDR2 FQNNGV. The CDR3 nucleotides are TGTGCCAGCAGCCCAGGGCGGGACAGGCAAGAGACCCAGTACTTC. Its protein is CASSPGRDRQETQYF. Drawing the rest from reference TRBV11-2 and TRBJ2-5, the complete variable domain is EAGVAQSPRYKIIEKRQSVAFWCNPISGHATLYWYQQILGQGPKLLIQFQNNGVVDDSQLPKDRFSAERLKGVDSTLKIQPAKLEDSAVYLCASSPGRDRQETQYFGPGTRLLVL.

The chain carries TRBV6-5 and TRBJ2-7, with D uncertain. This CDR3 has 13 amino acids. CDR1 is MNHEY and CDR2 is SVGAGI in the germline V gene. Trimming removed 7 bases from V and 0 bases from J, with 10 bases in between. The DNA of the CDR3 is TGTGCCAGCAAACCGGGTGGCTCCTACGAGCAGTACTTC. Its translation: CASKPGGSYEQYF.

Only a few counts were recorded for this clonotype. The chain couples TRBV6-1 to TRBJ2-7, with D perhaps TRBD2 (5 bases). Per germline, CDR1 MNHNS and CDR2 SASEGT. The CDR3 runs 15 residues. Trimming pared 6 bases from V and 5 bases from J, leaving 20 bases between. The CDR3 DNA follows: TGTGCCAGCAGCCCCATCTCGGCTAGCACCCACGAGCAGTACTTC. This encodes CASSPISASTHEQYF.

The chain couples TRBV2 to TRBJ2-5; possibly TRBD2 for D (5 bases). The CDR3 covers 14 residues. Per the germline V gene, CDR1 is SNHLY and CDR2 is FYNNEI. Trimming shortened V by 1 base and J by 1 base, and 7 bases separated the two germline ends. The CDR3 region has the DNA TGTGCCAGCAGTGAAGAGAGGGTCCAAGAGACCCAGTACTTC. Its translation: CASSEERVQETQYF. Drawing the rest from reference TRBV2 and TRBJ2-5, the complete variable domain is EPEVTQTPSHQVTQMGQEVILRCVPISNHLYFYWYRQILGQKVEFLVSFYNNEISEKSEIFDDQFSVERPDGSNFTLKIRSTKLEDSAMYFCASSEERVQETQYFGPGTRLLVL.

This chain connects TRBV4-1 to TRBJ2-4, with D possibly being TRBD1 (6 bases). Near its end, the DNA agrees better with TRBJ2-7, so the J call may be wrong. This CDR3 has 15 amino acids. The germline CDR1 and CDR2 sequences are MGHRA and YSYEKL. This chain's CDR3 is CASSPPQGSPYEQYF. The CDR3 nucleotides are TGCGCCAGCAGCCCCCCTCAGGGGTCACCCTACGAGCAGTACTTC.

About this clonotype itself: This may be a read error: a much more frequent sequence differs by one nucleotide. V is TRBV7-9 and J is TRBJ1-2; 7 nucleotides line up with TRBD1. The length of the CDR3 is 16 residues. In germline, CDR1 is SEHNR, CDR2 FQNEAQ (reference sequence). The CDR3 loop is CTSSPSGEGQLSGYTF. CDR3 DNA: TGTACCAGCAGCCCGAGCGGGGAGGGACAGCTCTCCGGCTACACCTTC.

The chain links TRBV20-1 to TRBJ1-2, with D maybe TRBD1 (6 bases). The germline gives CDR1 DFQATT, CDR2 SNEGSKA (reference sequence). The CDR3 length is 13 residues. V was clipped by 4 bases and J by 4 bases, with 13 bases between them. In DNA form, the CDR3 reads TGCAGTGCTACCGGGGGGCAGGTCTATGGCTACACCTTC. Its translation is CSATGGQVYGYTF.

This clonotype occurred a few times. This chain links TRBV6-5 with TRBJ1-6; 9 nucleotides align to TRBD1. CDR1 is MNHEY and CDR2 is SVGAGI in the germline V gene. The CDR3 is made up of 14 amino acids. The junction had 8 bases not matched to a gene; V was cut back by 7 bases and J by 10 bases. The CDR3, as DNA: TGTGCCAGCACAAGGGACAGGGCCGAGTCACCCCTCCACTTT. Amino acid sequence: CASTRDRAESPLHF.

This clonotype appeared a few times. V usage is TRBV9 and J usage is TRBJ2-1; 11 positions match TRBD2. After removal of 0 bases from V and 1 base from J, the junction contained 3 bases not matched to a gene. The CDR3 extends over 17 amino acids. Germline V CDR1 and CDR2: SGDLS, YYNGEE. CDR3 residues: CASSVGLAGSSYNEQFF. The CDR3 DNA reads as TGTGCCAGCAGCGTAGGACTAGCGGGGTCTTCCTACAATGAGCAGTTCTTC.

The V and J genes are TRBV6-5 and TRBJ1-1; D unresolved. The CDR3 runs to 11 residues. The germline V gene has CDR1 MNHEY and CDR2 SVGAGI. Trimming removed 7 bases at V and 1 base at J, with 4 bases between. Written as DNA, the CDR3 is TGTGCCAGCAAGAAGAACACTGAAGCTTTCTTT. It yields the protein CASKKNTEAFF.

The chain has TRBV29-1 and TRBJ1-1; possibly TRBD1 for D (5 bases). CDR1 is SQVTM and CDR2 is ANQGSEA in the germline V gene. The CDR3 runs to 14 residues. The germline V and J ends were trimmed by 6 bases and 1 base, with 15 bases remaining between them. The CDR3 region has the DNA TGCAGCGTGGGGGGACTGACAACGAACACTGAAGCTTTCTTT. It encodes CSVGGLTTNTEAFF.

The V gene is TRBV18, the J gene TRBJ2-3, with D perhaps matching TRBD2 (7 bases). Germline V CDR1 and CDR2: KGHSH, LQKENI. The V gene lost 3 bases and the J gene lost 4 bases, with 20 bases spanning the gap. The CDR3 is 17 amino acids. CDR3 loop: CASSPQPRGAGADTQYF. The CDR3 bases are TGTGCCAGCTCACCCCAGCCCCGGGGGGCAGGGGCAGATACGCAGTATTTT.

The chain joins TRBV7-6 to TRBJ1-5, with D possibly TRBD1 on 5 matching bases. The CDR3 contains 13 residues. Trimming left V 5 bases short and J 5 bases short, with 10 bases between. Germline values: CDR1 SGHVS, CDR2 FNYEAQ. CDR3 in DNA: TGTGCCAGCAGCCAAACACAGGATCAGCCCCAGCATTTT. Encoded protein: CASSQTQDQPQHF.

The DNA of the CDR3 is TGTGCCAGTAGGAGGACTAGCGGGGGGGAAGCTATTTCTTTAGCCAAAAACATTCAGTACTTC. It specifies CASRRTSGGEAISLAKNIQYF. J is TRBJ2-4 and V is TRBV19, with TRBD2 matching 15 bases. Germline CDR1 reads LNHDA; CDR2 reads SQIVND (reference sequence). V lost 6 bases and J lost 0; bases outside the gene matches: 15. This CDR3 is built from 21 residues.

The chain has TRBV20-1 and TRBJ2-5; TRBD2 matches at 12 bases. CDR3 length: 16 amino acids. Germline CDR1 DFQATT, CDR2 SNEGSKA (reference sequence). The J segment lost 4 bases and the V segment lost 0 bases, leaving 6 bases of the junction unmatched. CDR3 amino acids: CSARDLTSGGIETQYF. CDR3 nucleotides: TGCAGTGCTAGAGATCTCACTAGCGGGGGGATAGAGACCCAGTACTTC.

Points on this clonotype: One end of the junction does not line up with germline, which may come from a read error. The chain links TRBV6-2 or TRBV6-3 to TRBJ2-5; D gene uncertain. The CDR3 extends over 11 amino acids. The germline V gene encodes CDR1 MNHEY and CDR2 SVGEGT. The chain's CDR3 is CASRYQETRYF. CDR3 sequence (DNA): TGTGCCAGCAGGTATCAAGAGACCCGGTACTTC.

This clonotype has more than one count but fewer than ten. This sequence joins TRBV24-1 and TRBJ2-7; TRBD2 matches at 7 bases. The germline V gene encodes CDR1 KGHDR and CDR2 SFDVKD. The trim removed 7 bases at V and 3 bases at J, leaving 11 bases unmatched. CDR3 length: 15 residues. CDR3 residues: CATSHTSAPVYEQYF. As DNA, the CDR3 is TGTGCCACCAGCCACACTAGCGCACCGGTCTACGAGCAGTACTTC.

The chain carries TRBV5-1 and TRBJ2-4; no firm D call. V was pared by 2 bases and J by 2 bases, with 14 bases between. The CDR3 is 16 residues long. Germline-derived CDR1 and CDR2 are SGHRS and YFSETQ. The CDR3 protein is CASSFPTAYSKNIQYF. The CDR3, as DNA: TGCGCCAGCAGCTTCCCGACGGCGTATTCCAAAAACATTCAGTACTTC.